This TCR beta chain appears in the sequencing data of a study of blood T cell repertoires in COVID-19. About the study: The study drew acute and convalescent COVID-19 samples from the United States, Italy and Spain. PBMCs, B-cell-depleted T cells, or T cells were the source of the cDNA or gDNA that made up the material.

Data came from immunoSEQ multiplex PCR; TCRdb stores just in-frame clones and leaves some out. The table includes about 51,000 clones, under 95% detected once. The CDR3 runs to 16 residues. Germline-derived CDR1 and CDR2 are KGHSH and LQKENI. J gave up 0 bases and V 1 base, and 3 bases lay outside the gene matches. The sequence was obtained from a man aged 50-60 years with acute or convalescent COVID-19. Sequencing was carried out using peripheral blood. The chain is built from TRBV18 and TRBJ1-1; TRBD1 matches at 9 bases. CDR3 DNA: TGTGCCAGCTCACCACGGAGGGACAGGGTGAACACTGAAGCTTTCTTT. It yields the protein CASSPRRDRVNTEAFF.